A single sample is the source of the 29 T cell receptor beta chains below, sequenced in a study of cytomegalovirus exposure and HLA in healthy donors. The PCR had 60 Vbeta and 13 Jbeta primers. TCRdb keeps only in-frame clones here, not all; method: immunoSEQ multiplex PCR. Altogether around 200,000 clones are present, about 86% being singletons, with the ten largest covering approximately 0.31%. The specimen was PBMCs. The receptors shown here come from a woman aged 25 to 39 in good health and CMV-seronegative.

This clone was counted a few times. The chain employs TRBV29-1 and TRBJ2-7; 7 positions agree with TRBD2. The CDR3 consists of 15 residues. The J segment lost 1 base and the V segment lost 1 base, leaving 7 bases of the junction unmatched. The V gene's germline CDR1 is SQVTM and CDR2 ANQGSEA. The CDR3, as DNA: TGCAGCGTTGAAGTCTTCGGAGCGGGGTCCTACGAGCAGTACTTC. Its protein is CSVEVFGAGSYEQYF.

The chain has TRBV7-8 and TRBJ1-6, with D tentatively TRBD1 (6 bases). The ends were cut back, 3 bases at V and 6 bases at J, with 12 bases in the middle. This CDR3 has 15 amino acids. Per germline, CDR1 SGHVS and CDR2 FQNEAQ. This CDR3 is CASSFGRQVNSPLHF. The CDR3 bases are TGTGCCAGCAGCTTTGGGCGACAGGTTAATTCACCCCTCCACTTT.

In its sample, this clone was seen a few times. The chain has TRBV29-1 and TRBJ2-7, with 7 bases that match TRBD1. The CDR3 consists of 13 residues. Trimming removed 4 bases from V and 2 bases from J; junction bases left unmatched: 5. Germline CDR1 and CDR2: SQVTM and ANQGSEA. This CDR3 is CSVGDRSTYEQYF. CDR3 nucleotide sequence: TGCAGCGTTGGGGACAGATCGACCTACGAGCAGTACTTC.

This clone was counted a single time. V gene TRBV27 combines with J gene TRBJ2-1, with a tentative D call TRBD1 (5 bases). Per the germline V gene, CDR1 is MNHEY and CDR2 is SMNVEV (reference sequence). Trimming removed 0 bases from V and 6 bases from J, with 15 bases in between. The CDR3 contains 16 residues. The CDR3 nucleotides read TGTGCCAGCAGTTTATCGGCCAGGGCCCCAATCAATGAGCAGTTCTTC. As protein: CASSLSARAPINEQFF.

The chain is built from TRBV5-4 and TRBJ2-5, with 10 nucleotides matching TRBD1. Germline values: CDR1 SGHNT, CDR2 YYREEE (reference sequence). The CDR3 runs to 13 residues. Unmatched junction bases numbered 2, after V lost 4 bases and J lost 5 bases. The CDR3 is CASSRGQGETQYF. Here the CDR3 DNA reads TGTGCCAGCAGCCGGGGACAGGGGGAGACCCAGTACTTC.

The chain employs TRBV9 and TRBJ2-7; D is possibly TRBD2 (5 bases). The germline gives CDR1 SGDLS, CDR2 YYNGEE. The CDR3 spans 15 residues. The V and J ends lost 3 bases and 0 bases respectively, with 13 bases between them. CDR3 DNA sequence: TGTGCCAGCAGCGCCGGATCGAGGGCCTCCTACGAGCAGTACTTC. Amino acids: CASSAGSRASYEQYF.

This clone was recorded only once. The chain uses TRBV6-1 and TRBJ1-2; D is ambiguous. The CDR3 runs to 13 residues. Trimming removed 6 bases at V and 6 bases at J, with 14 bases between. Germline CDR1 MNHNS, CDR2 SASEGT. CDR3 DNA sequence: TGTGCCAGCAGGGAGGGAGGCGCGGATGGCTACACCTTC. This gives the protein CASREGGADGYTF.

This clone was observed a handful of times. This chain connects TRBV6-6 to TRBJ1-1; perhaps TRBD1 as D (5 bases). Germline CDR1 reads MNHNY; CDR2 reads SVGAGI (reference sequence). Trimming shortened V by 3 bases and J by 8 bases, and 10 bases separated the two germline ends. The CDR3 has 12 residues. CDR3 loop: CASSYGQPEAFF. In DNA form, the CDR3 reads TGTGCCAGCAGTTATGGACAACCCGAAGCTTTCTTT.

The CDR3 is CASSLGQGEQYF. CDR3 coding DNA: TGTGCCAGCAGCTTAGGACAGGGCGAGCAGTACTTC. V usage is TRBV5-4 and J usage is TRBJ2-5; 8 nucleotides align to TRBD1. The DNA end is more similar to TRBJ2-7, so the J call may be wrong. The germline V gene has CDR1 SGHNT and CDR2 YYREEE (reference sequence). The CDR3 length is 12 residues.

The sample holds one count of this clone. The chain uses TRBV2 and TRBJ2-7; a weak D match, TRBD2 (5 bases). Germline V gene lookup returns CDR1 SNHLY and CDR2 FYNNEI. V was cut by 2 bases and J by 1 base, with 15 bases left in between. CDR3 length: 16 amino acids. CDR3 amino acids: CASSESSPLVSYEQYF. CDR3 DNA: TGTGCCAGCAGTGAATCCTCCCCACTAGTTTCCTACGAGCAGTACTTC.

This clone was seen a few times. The chain joins TRBV18 to TRBJ2-7, with D tentatively TRBD2 (7 bases). Looked up from germline, CDR1 is KGHSH and CDR2 is LQKENI. The length of the CDR3 is 14 residues. Deletions cut 3 bases from V and 4 bases from J, with 13 bases between. The CDR3 DNA follows: TGTGCCAGCTCACCCCGAGGGGGGGGGTACGAGCAGTACTTC. Protein product: CASSPRGGGYEQYF.

The rearrangement uses TRBV9 and TRBJ2-7; unclear D gene. V was pared by 0 bases and J by 7 bases, with 11 bases between. Germline CDR1 is SGDLS and CDR2 is YYNGEE. The CDR3 length is 13 residues. CDR3 nucleotides: TGTGCCAGCAGCGTAGGTCCTCTCGGGGAGCAGTACTTC. It encodes CASSVGPLGEQYF.

The gene calls are TRBV6-6 and TRBJ2-1; possible D gene TRBD2, 5 bases. V was trimmed by 6 bases and J by 4 bases, leaving 16 bases between them. CDR1 MNHNY and CDR2 SVGAGI come from the germline V gene (reference sequence). The CDR3 runs to 15 residues. The CDR3 sequence is CASSPLSGNYNEQFF. CDR3 DNA: TGTGCCAGCAGCCCCCTCTCGGGAAATTACAATGAGCAGTTCTTC.

This clone appeared once. J is TRBJ2-3 and V is TRBV7-8; D perhaps matches TRBD2 (6 bases). From germline, CDR1 is SGHVS and CDR2 FQNEAQ. Deletions cut 5 bases from V and 6 bases from J, with 24 bases between. CDR3 length equals 17 residues. The CDR3 sequence: CASSTPGTPLGEDTQYF. The CDR3, as DNA: TGTGCCAGCAGCACACCCGGGACTCCCCTAGGTGAGGATACGCAGTATTTT.

J is TRBJ2-1 and V is TRBV5-1; TRBD1 agrees at 7 bases. CDR3 length: 18 amino acids. Looked up from germline, CDR1 is SGHRS and CDR2 is YFSETQ. The V and J ends lost 2 bases and 9 bases, in that order; junction bases with no gene match: 20. CDR3 in amino acids: CASSFQNVSTGIRGEQFF. The CDR3 DNA reads as TGCGCCAGCAGCTTCCAAAACGTGTCGACAGGGATTCGGGGTGAGCAGTTCTTC.

The rearrangement joins TRBV5-1 to TRBJ2-5; D perhaps matches TRBD1 (6 bases). The V and J ends lost 0 bases and 7 bases respectively, with 10 bases between them. In germline, CDR1 is SGHRS, CDR2 YFSETQ. CDR3 length: 13 amino acids. The CDR3 reads CASSLGGPGTQYF. The CDR3 nucleotides read TGCGCCAGCAGCTTGGGGGGGCCGGGGACCCAGTACTTC.

CDR3 amino acids: CASSYWVGQGEVYTF. The CDR3 region has the DNA TGCGCCAGCAGCTATTGGGTAGGACAGGGAGAAGTCTACACCTTC. V is TRBV5-1 and J is TRBJ1-2; TRBD1 matches at 8 bases. The germline V gene encodes CDR1 SGHRS and CDR2 YFSETQ. The CDR3 sequence is 15 residues long. V was pared by 3 bases and J by 10 bases, with 14 bases of the junction left unmatched.

The rearrangement joins TRBV7-8 to TRBJ2-1; D is unclear. The V gene lost 1 base and the J gene lost 4 bases, with 11 bases spanning the gap. Germline V lookup: CDR1 SGHVS, CDR2 FQNEAQ. The CDR3 length is 15 residues. The CDR3 DNA reads as TGTGCCAGCAGCTTAGGCTTTTCGGGTTACAATGAGCAGTTCTTC. This encodes CASSLGFSGYNEQFF.

The rearrangement uses TRBV5-6 and TRBJ2-7; 8 bases map to TRBD2. Per the germline V gene, CDR1 is SGHDT and CDR2 is YYEEEE. Unmatched junction bases numbered 5, after V lost 4 bases and J lost 5 bases. The CDR3 length is 13 residues. The CDR3 sequence: CASSPGLGDEQYF. The CDR3 DNA is TGTGCCAGCAGCCCGGGACTAGGCGACGAGCAGTACTTC.

The V and J genes are TRBV10-1 and TRBJ2-1; weak D call: TRBD1 (5 bases). Germline V gene sequence: CDR1 WNHNN, CDR2 SYGVQD (reference sequence). CDR3 length: 14 residues. Trimming took 0 bases from V and 3 from J, leaving 6 bases between them. The CDR3 is CASSESQGYNEQFF. In DNA, the CDR3 is TGCGCCAGCAGTGAGTCGCAGGGCTACAATGAGCAGTTCTTC.

This chain connects TRBV28 to TRBJ2-3; 7 bases match TRBD1. The CDR3 contains 16 residues. V lost 9 bases to trimming and J lost 5 bases; unmatched junction nucleotides: 17. CDR1 and CDR2 (germline): MDHEN, SYDVKM. The CDR3, as DNA: TGTGCCAGTATCAGTGGGACAGCGATATTGATAGATACGCAGTATTTT. Translating gives CASISGTAILIDTQYF.

V gene TRBV5-1 combines with J gene TRBJ2-2; a possible D gene is TRBD1 (5 bases). The CDR3 consists of 14 residues. V was shortened by 0 bases and J by 3 bases, with 6 bases between the two germline ends. From germline, CDR1 is SGHRS and CDR2 YFSETQ. As DNA, the CDR3 is TGCGCCAGCAGCTTGGAAGGGGACACCGGGGAGCTGTTTTTT. Translation: CASSLEGDTGELFF. Full variable domain (remainder filled in from reference TRBV5-1 and TRBJ2-2): KAGVTQTPRYLIKTRGQQVTLSCSPISGHRSVSWYQQTPGQGLQFLFEYFSETQRNKGNFPGRFSGRQFSNSRSEMNVSTLELGDSALYLCASSLEGDTGELFFGEGSRLTVL.

The chain joins TRBV15 to TRBJ2-3; D is ambiguous. This CDR3 has 15 residues. Looked up from germline, CDR1 is LNHNV and CDR2 is YYDKDF (reference sequence). Between the trimmed V and J ends, which lost 1 base and 2 bases, there was a span of 10 bases. The CDR3 loop is CATSRVVSSTDTQYF. For the CDR3, the DNA is TGTGCCACCAGCAGAGTTGTGTCCTCCACAGATACGCAGTATTTT.

DNA of the CDR3: TGTGCCAGCAGCCCTGGGGGGGGTGGGGAGCTGTTTTTT. This sequence encodes CASSPGGGGELFF. This chain joins TRBV7-3 and TRBJ2-2; 7 bases are shared with TRBD2. Germline CDR1 reads SGHTA; CDR2 reads FQGTGA. This CDR3 spans 13 amino acids. V was clipped by 5 bases and J by 8 bases; unmatched bases: 5.

The chain combines TRBV5-4 with TRBJ2-3, with D tentatively TRBD1 (6 bases). The germline V and J ends were trimmed by 3 bases and 3 bases, with 20 bases remaining between them. Per the germline V gene, CDR1 is SGHNT and CDR2 is YYREEE (reference sequence). This CDR3 is built from 17 residues. Here the CDR3 reads CASSSPPAGEWTDTQYF. Here the CDR3 DNA reads TGTGCCAGCAGCTCCCCCCCCGCAGGGGAGTGGACAGATACGCAGTATTTT.

This clone was recorded once. The CDR3: CASTQRFRAGGRETQYF. CDR3 in DNA: TGTGCCAGCACCCAACGGTTCCGAGCGGGGGGGCGAGAGACCCAGTACTTC. The rearrangement joins TRBV5-6 to TRBJ2-5; 10 nucleotides agree with TRBD2. CDR1 is SGHDT, CDR2 YYEEEE, per germline. CDR3 length equals 17 residues. V lost 6 bases, J lost 4 bases, and 15 bases stayed unmatched.

The rearrangement joins TRBV4-2 to TRBJ1-3, with unresolved D. CDR1 is LGHNA and CDR2 is YNFKEQ in the germline V gene. V dropped 0 bases and J dropped 2 bases, with 8 bases sitting between them. This CDR3 spans 15 amino acids. The CDR3 sequence: CASSQEVGAGNTIYF. CDR3 nucleotide sequence: TGTGCCAGCAGCCAAGAAGTCGGGGCTGGAAACACCATATATTTT.

The chain is built from TRBV7-9 and TRBJ2-5; 10 bases are a match to TRBD2. Germline V gene sequence: CDR1 SEHNR, CDR2 FQNEAQ (reference sequence). The CDR3 runs to 14 residues. The junction had 3 bases not matched to a gene; V was cut back by 6 bases and J by 2 bases. The CDR3 coding sequence is TGTGCCAGCAGTCTACTAGCGGGACAAGAGACCCAGTACTTC. Protein sequence: CASSLLAGQETQYF. Together with reference TRBV7-9 and TRBJ2-5, the CDR3 gives the full variable domain: DTGVSQNPRHKITKRGQNVTFRCDPISEHNRLYWYRQTLGQGPEFLTYFQNEAQLEKSRLLSDRFSAERPKGSFSTLEIQRTEQGDSAMYLCASSLLAGQETQYFGPGTRLLVL.

The chain employs TRBV4-1 and TRBJ2-1; 15 bases align to TRBD2. Trimming removed 4 bases from V and 7 bases from J; junction bases left unmatched: 11. The V gene's germline CDR1 is MGHRA and CDR2 YSYEKL. The CDR3 is 18 amino acids. The CDR3 protein is CASSRDSPGLAGGNEQFF. The DNA for the CDR3 is TGCGCCAGCAGCCGAGACTCACCGGGACTAGCGGGAGGTAATGAGCAGTTCTTC.